This T cell receptor beta chain was retrieved from a study of T-cell memory formation after mild COVID-19. General observations from the study: Cross-reactive memory seemingly joined, as some responding clones were found in pre-infection memory. The study found balanced CD4/CD8 in clones contracting day 15 to 85 and a CD4+ lean in later expanders. Clonal second-wave expansions that peaked on day 37 had unconfirmed SARS-CoV-2 specificity.

Points on this clonotype: Its antigen remains unidentified.

V shed 4 bases, J shed 2 bases, and the junction held 11 bases outside the gene matches. CDR1 SEHNR and CDR2 FQNEAQ come from the germline V gene (reference sequence). CDR3 length equals 18 residues. Via MiXCR, TCRdb re-called the 5' RACE reads, giving one row per CDR3 protein. This sample carries tens of thousands of distinct CDR3 sequences, approximately 9% of them seen once, and the ten largest clones take 12%. The chain carries TRBV7-9 and TRBJ1-2, with 12 bases aligning to TRBD1. This receptor was identified in an adult woman who had mild COVID-19 (a few samples of this study predate the infection). Cell type and time point are not known. Sequences were obtained from PBMCs or a T cell subset sorted from them (not recorded which). This chain's CDR3 is CASSSARDRGQGNYGYTF. In nucleotides, the CDR3 is TGTGCCAGCAGCTCAGCCCGGGACAGGGGGCAGGGAAACTATGGCTACACCTTC. Together with reference TRBV7-9 and TRBJ1-2, the CDR3 gives the full variable domain: DTGVSQNPRHKITKRGQNVTFRCDPISEHNRLYWYRQTLGQGPEFLTYFQNEAQLEKSRLLSDRFSAERPKGSFSTLEIQRTEQGDSAMYLCASSSARDRGQGNYGYTFGSGTRLTVV.